This T cell receptor beta chain was identified during a study of human T cells and chemical hapten exposure. Across the study: Patch tests of 0.01% DPC on the upper back were read at 6 days. TCR yields per sample varied, mainly owing to small pooled library volume differences.

On this clonotype: With a much larger clone just one base away, this may be a read error.

TCRdb used MiXCR to reprocess the RACE reads, holding one entry per CDR3 protein. The data show around 130,000 distinct CDR3 sequences, with approximately 10% seen just once and under 2.5% held by the top ten. V was clipped by 0 bases and J by 4 bases, with 15 bases between them. Germline V gene data show CDR1 as SGHTA and CDR2 as FQGNSA. This CDR3 is built from 16 residues. The time point denotes: patch test 3, about 24 weeks after DPC sensitization. The treatment denotes: therapeutic diphenylcyclopropenone sensitization with weekly scalp DPC. V is TRBV7-2 and J is TRBJ1-2; possibly TRBD1 for D (6 bases). The receptor was isolated from a woman aged 50 to 65 with alopecia areata. Some clones in this sample may be carry-over from other donors' samples. The sample was whole blood, taken in connection with sensitization to the hapten diphenylcyclopropenone (DPC). CDR3 sequence: CASSLASETGTYGYTF. CDR3 in DNA: TGTGCCAGCAGCTTAGCGAGTGAAACAGGGACCTATGGCTACACCTTC.